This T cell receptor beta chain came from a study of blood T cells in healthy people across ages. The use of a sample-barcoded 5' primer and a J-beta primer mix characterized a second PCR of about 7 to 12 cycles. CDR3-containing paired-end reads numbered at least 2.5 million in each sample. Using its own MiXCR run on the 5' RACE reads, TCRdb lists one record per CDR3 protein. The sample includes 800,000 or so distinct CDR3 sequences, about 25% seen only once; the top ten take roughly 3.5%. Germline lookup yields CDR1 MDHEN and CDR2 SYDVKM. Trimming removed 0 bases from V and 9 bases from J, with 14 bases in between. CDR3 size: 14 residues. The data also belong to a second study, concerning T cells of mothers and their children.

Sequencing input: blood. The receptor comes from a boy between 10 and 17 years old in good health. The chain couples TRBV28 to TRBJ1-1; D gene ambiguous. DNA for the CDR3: TGTGCCAGCAGTTTATGGGCGGCGGGCAACAAAGCTTTCTTT. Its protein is CASSLWAAGNKAFF.